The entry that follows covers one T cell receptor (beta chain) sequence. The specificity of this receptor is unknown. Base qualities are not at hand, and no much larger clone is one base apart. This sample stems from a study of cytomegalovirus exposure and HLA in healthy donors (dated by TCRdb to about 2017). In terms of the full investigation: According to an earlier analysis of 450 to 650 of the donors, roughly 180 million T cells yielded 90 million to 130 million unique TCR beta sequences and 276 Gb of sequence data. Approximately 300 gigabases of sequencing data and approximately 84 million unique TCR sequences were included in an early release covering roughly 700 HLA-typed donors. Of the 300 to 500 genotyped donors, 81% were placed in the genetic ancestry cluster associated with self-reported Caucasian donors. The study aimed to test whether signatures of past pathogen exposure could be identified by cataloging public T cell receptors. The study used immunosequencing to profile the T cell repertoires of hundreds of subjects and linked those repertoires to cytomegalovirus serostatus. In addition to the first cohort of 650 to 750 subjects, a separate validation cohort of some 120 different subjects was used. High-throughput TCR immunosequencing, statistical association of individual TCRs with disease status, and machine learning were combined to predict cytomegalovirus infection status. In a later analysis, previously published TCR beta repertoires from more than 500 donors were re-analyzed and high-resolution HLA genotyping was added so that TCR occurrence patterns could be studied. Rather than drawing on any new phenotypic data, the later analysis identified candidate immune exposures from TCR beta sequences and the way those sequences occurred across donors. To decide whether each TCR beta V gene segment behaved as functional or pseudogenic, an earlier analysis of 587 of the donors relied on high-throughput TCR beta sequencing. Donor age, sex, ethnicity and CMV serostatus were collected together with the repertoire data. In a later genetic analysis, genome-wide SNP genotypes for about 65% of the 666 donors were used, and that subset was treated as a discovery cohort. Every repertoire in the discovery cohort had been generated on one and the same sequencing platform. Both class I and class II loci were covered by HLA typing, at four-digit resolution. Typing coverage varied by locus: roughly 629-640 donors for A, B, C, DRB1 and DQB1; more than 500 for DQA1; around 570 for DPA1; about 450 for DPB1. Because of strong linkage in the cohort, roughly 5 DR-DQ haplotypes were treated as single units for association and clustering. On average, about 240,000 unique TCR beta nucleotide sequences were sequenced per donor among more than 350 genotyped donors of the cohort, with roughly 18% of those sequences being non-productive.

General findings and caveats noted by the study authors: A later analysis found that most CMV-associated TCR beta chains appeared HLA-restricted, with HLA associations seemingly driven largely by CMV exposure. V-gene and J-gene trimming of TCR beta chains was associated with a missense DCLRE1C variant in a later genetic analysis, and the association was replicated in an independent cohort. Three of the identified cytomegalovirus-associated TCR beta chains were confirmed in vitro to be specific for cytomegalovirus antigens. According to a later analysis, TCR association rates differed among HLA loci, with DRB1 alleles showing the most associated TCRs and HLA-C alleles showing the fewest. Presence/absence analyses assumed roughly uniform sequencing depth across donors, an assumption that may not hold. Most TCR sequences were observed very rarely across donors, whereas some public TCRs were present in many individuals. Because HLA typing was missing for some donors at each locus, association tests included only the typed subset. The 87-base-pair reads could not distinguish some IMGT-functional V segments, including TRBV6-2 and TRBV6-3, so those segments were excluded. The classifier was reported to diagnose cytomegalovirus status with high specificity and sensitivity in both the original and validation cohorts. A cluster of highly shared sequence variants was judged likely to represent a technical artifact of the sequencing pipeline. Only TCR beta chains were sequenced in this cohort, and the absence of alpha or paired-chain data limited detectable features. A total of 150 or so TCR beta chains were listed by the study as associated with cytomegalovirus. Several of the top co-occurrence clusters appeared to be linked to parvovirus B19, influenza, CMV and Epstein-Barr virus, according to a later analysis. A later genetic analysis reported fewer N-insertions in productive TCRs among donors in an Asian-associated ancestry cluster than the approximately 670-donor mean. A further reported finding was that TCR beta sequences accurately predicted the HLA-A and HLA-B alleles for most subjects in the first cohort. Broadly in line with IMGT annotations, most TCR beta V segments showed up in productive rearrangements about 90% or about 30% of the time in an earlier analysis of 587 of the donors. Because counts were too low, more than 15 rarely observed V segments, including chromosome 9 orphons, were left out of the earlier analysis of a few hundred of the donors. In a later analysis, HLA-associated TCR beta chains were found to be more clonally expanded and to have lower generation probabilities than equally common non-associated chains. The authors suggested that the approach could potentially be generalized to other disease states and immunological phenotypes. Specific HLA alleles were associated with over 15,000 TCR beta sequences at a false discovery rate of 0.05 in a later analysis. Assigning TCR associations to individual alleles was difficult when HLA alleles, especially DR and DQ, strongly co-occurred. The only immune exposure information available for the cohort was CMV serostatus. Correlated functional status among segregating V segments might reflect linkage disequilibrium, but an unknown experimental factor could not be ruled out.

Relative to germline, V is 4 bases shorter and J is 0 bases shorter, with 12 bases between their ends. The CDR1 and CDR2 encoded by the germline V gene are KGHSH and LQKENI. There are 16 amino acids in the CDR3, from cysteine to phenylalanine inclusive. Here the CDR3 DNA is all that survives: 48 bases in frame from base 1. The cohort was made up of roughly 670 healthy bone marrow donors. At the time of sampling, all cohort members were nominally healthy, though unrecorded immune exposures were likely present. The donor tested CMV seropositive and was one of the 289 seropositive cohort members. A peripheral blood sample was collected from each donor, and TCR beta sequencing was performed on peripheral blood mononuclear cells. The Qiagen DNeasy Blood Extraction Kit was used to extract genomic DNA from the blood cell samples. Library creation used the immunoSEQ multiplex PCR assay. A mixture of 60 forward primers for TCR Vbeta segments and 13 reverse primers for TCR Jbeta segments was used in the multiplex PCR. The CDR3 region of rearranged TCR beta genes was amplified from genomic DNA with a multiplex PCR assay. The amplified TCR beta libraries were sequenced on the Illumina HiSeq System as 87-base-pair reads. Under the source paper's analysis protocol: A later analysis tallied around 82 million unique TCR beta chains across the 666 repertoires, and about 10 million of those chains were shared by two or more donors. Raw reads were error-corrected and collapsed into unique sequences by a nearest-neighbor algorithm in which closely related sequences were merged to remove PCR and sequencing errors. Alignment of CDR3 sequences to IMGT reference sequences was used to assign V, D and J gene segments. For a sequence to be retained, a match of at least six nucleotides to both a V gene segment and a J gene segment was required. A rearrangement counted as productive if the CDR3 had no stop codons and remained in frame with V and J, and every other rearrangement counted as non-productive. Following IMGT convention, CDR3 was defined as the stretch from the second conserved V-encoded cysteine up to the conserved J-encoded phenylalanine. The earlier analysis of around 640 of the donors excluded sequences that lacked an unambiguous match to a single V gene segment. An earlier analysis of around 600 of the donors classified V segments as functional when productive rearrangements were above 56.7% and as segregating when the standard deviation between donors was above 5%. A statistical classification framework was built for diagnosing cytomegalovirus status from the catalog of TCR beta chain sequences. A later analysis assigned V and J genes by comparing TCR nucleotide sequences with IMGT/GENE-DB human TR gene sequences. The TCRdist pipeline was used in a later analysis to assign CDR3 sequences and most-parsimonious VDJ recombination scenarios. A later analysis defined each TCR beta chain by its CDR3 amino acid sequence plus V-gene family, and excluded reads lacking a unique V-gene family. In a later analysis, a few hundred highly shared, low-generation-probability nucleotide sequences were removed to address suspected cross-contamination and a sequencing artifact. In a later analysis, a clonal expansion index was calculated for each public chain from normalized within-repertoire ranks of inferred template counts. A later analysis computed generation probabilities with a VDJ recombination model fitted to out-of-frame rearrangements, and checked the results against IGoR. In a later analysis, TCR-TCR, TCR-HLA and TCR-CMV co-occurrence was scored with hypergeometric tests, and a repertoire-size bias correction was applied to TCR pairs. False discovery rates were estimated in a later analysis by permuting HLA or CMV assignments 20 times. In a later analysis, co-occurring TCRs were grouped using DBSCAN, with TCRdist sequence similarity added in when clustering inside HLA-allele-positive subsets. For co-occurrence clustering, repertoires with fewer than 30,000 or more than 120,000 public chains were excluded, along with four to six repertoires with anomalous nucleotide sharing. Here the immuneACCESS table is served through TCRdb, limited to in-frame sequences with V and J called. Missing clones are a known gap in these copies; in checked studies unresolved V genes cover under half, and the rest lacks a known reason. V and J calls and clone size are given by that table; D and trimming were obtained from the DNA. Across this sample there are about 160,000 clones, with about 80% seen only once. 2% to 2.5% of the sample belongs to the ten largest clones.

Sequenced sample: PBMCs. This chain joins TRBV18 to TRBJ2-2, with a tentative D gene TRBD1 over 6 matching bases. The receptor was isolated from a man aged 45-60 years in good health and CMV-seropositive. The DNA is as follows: TGTGCCAGCTCACGCATACAGGGCGCGAACACCGGGGAGCTGTTTTTT. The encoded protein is CASSRIQGANTGELFF.